This is a list of T cell receptor beta chains from one sample in a study of blood T cell repertoires in COVID-19. Here immunoSEQ multiplex PCR was the method, and the copy in TCRdb shows in-frame clones only, minus some. Counted here are hundreds of thousands of clones, approximately 86% occurring once; the ten biggest clones make up 3%. Sequencing input: peripheral blood. These receptor sequences come from a human donor in a cohort sampled during active COVID-19. Both conserved end residues are part of each CDR3. D genes are given only for firm matches. Size tells how often a clone was seen (once, few, many) or the class of an expanded clone, and some rows leave it out.

DNA,CDR3,D,J,size,V
TGTGCCTGGAGAAAAACAGGGATCCCCAGGGATGGCTACACCTTC,CAWRKTGIPRDGYTF,-,TRBJ1-2,-,TRBV30
TGTGCCAGCAGTAAAAATACAGGGGGGGGTAAAGATGCTGAAGCTTTCTTT,CASSKNTGGGKDAEAFF,TRBD1,TRBJ1-1,-,TRBV2
TGTGCCAGCAGTGACAATCAGGGTTATGGCTACACCTTC,CASSDNQGYGYTF,-,TRBJ1-2,-,TRBV6-1
TGTGCCAGTACTCGGGACAGCCGATGGGGTCAGCCCCAGCATTTT,CASTRDSRWGQPQHF,TRBD1,TRBJ1-5,-,TRBV19
TGTGCCAGTAGTATAGGATTTGAGGGGGCTACTGTCTTC,CASSIGFEGATVF,TRBD1,TRBJ1-2,once,TRBV19
TGTGTCAGTAGTTTCCAGCGGGAGGGGGTAGAGACCCAGTACTTC,CVSSFQREGVETQYF,TRBD2,TRBJ2-5,-,TRBV19
TGTGCCTGGAGGGGGACCGGACAGGGGTACGAGCAGTACTTC,CAWRGTGQGYEQYF,TRBD1,TRBJ2-7,-,TRBV30
TGTGCCAGCAGCCGAGGACTAGAAAAGGGGACCCAGTACTTC,CASSRGLEKGTQYF,TRBD2,TRBJ2-5,once,TRBV4-2
TGCGCCAGCAGCTTGTCAACCCGAGGAGGGCTTGAAGCTTTCTTT,CASSLSTRGGLEAFF,-,TRBJ1-1,once,TRBV5-1
TGCGCCAGCAGCGAAGGACTAGCGAGCACCCCCTACGAGCAGTACTTC,CASSEGLASTPYEQYF,TRBD2,TRBJ2-7,-,TRBV5-1
TGTGCCAGCAGTTACGAAACAGGGATGAACACTGAAGCTTTCTTT,CASSYETGMNTEAFF,-,TRBJ1-1,-,TRBV2
TGTGCCAGCAGCCGACAGGGGGCGCTTGGAAACACCATATATTTT,CASSRQGALGNTIYF,TRBD1,TRBJ1-3,-,TRBV27
TGCGCCAGCAGCCCGCGGACAGGGGAGGGTCAGCCCCAGCATTTT,CASSPRTGEGQPQHF,TRBD1,TRBJ1-5,-,TRBV5-1
TGTGCCAGCAGCTTAGATATATGGGGACAGGATGAAAAACTGTTTTTT,CASSLDIWGQDEKLFF,TRBD1,TRBJ1-4,-,TRBV7-2
TGTGCCAGCAGTTTGGGGCGACATACGCAGTATTTT,CASSLGRHTQYF,-,TRBJ2-3,-,TRBV12-3/TRBV12-4
TGTGCCAGCAGCCCCCATGAGAGCCCCTACGAGCAGTACTTC,CASSPHESPYEQYF,-,TRBJ2-7,-,TRBV7-2
TGTGCCAGCAGCCCGCTCCTAGCGAGGGAGACCCAGTACTTC,CASSPLLARETQYF,-,TRBJ2-5,-,TRBV3-1/TRBV3-2
TGTGCCAGCAGCTTGGAAGCGGGAGCTGACGAGCAGTACTTC,CASSLEAGADEQYF,TRBD2,TRBJ2-7,-,TRBV5-4
TGTGCCAGTAGTGACAGGACTAGCGGGGGGTCACGCGAGCAGTTCTTC,CASSDRTSGGSREQFF,TRBD2,TRBJ2-1,-,TRBV19
TGTGCCAGCAGCGAGGGACTAGCGGTTAGGAGCACAGATACGCAGTATTTT,CASSEGLAVRSTDTQYF,TRBD2,TRBJ2-3,-,TRBV28
TGTGCCAGCAGCCAAGATCCCCGGGGGGTTGAGACCCAGTACTTC,CASSQDPRGVETQYF,TRBD2,TRBJ2-5,-,TRBV4-2
TGTGCCAGCAGCTTGCGACTAGGAGGTGAGCAGTTCTTC,CASSLRLGGEQFF,-,TRBJ2-1,-,TRBV7-3
TGTGCCAGTAGTATTGGGGCAGGAACCTACGAGCAGTACTTC,CASSIGAGTYEQYF,-,TRBJ2-7,-,TRBV19
TGCGCCAGCAGCTCCACGATGACAGGGGTCTCCTACGAGCAGTACTTC,CASSSTMTGVSYEQYF,TRBD1,TRBJ2-7,-,TRBV5-1
TGTGCCAGCAGCCGCCCTAGCGGGGGGCCCATGAGTGAGCAGTTCTTC,CASSRPSGGPMSEQFF,TRBD2,TRBJ2-1,-,TRBV5-4
TGTGCCAGCAGCCTAATCGGAAATAGCGGCCTCGAGCAGTTCTTC,CASSLIGNSGLEQFF,-,TRBJ2-1,-,TRBV6-5
TGTGCCAGCAGACCGGGACAGGGGATGACAGATACGCAGTATTTT,CASRPGQGMTDTQYF,TRBD1,TRBJ2-3,-,TRBV2
TGTGCCACCAGCAGAGTGGGGGTAGGGGGAGTGCAGTATTTT,CATSRVGVGGVQYF,-,TRBJ2-3,-,TRBV15
TGTGCCAGCAGCTCGGGACAGGGACGTGAAAAACTGTTTTTT,CASSSGQGREKLFF,TRBD1,TRBJ1-4,-,TRBV5-6
TGTGCCAGCAGCTGGACAGCCCAAGAGACCCAGTACTTC,CASSWTAQETQYF,-,TRBJ2-5,-,TRBV14
TGCGCCAGGGGGGACAAGGGATTGAATGAAAAACTGTTTTTT,CARGDKGLNEKLFF,-,TRBJ1-4,once,TRBV23-1
TGTGCCAGTAGTAAAGGTTGGGGCAGGGCGAACACTGAAGCTTTCTTT,CASSKGWGRANTEAFF,-,TRBJ1-1,-,TRBV19
TGTGCCAGCAGCGACGGGACTAGCGGGGGGAGCGCAAAATACACAGATACGCAGTATTTT,CASSDGTSGGSAKYTDTQYF,TRBD2,TRBJ2-3,-,TRBV9
TGTGCCAGCACCAATGCGGGGCGGACTGAAGCTTTCTTT,CASTNAGRTEAFF,-,TRBJ1-1,few,TRBV6-5
TGTGCCAGCAGTGAATCGAGCGGGATTGGGAATGAGCAGTTCTTC,CASSESSGIGNEQFF,TRBD2,TRBJ2-1,-,TRBV2
TGCGCCAGCAGCTTGGACGCGGGAGATGGCACAGATACGCAGTATTTT,CASSLDAGDGTDTQYF,TRBD2,TRBJ2-3,-,TRBV5-1
TGTGCCAGCAGCCAAGTTCAGGGGATTGGCTACACCTTC,CASSQVQGIGYTF,-,TRBJ1-2,-,TRBV14
TGTGCCAGCAGTGAAGTGGCAGGGGGCGTTTATGGCTACACCTTC,CASSEVAGGVYGYTF,TRBD1,TRBJ1-2,-,TRBV6-1
TGTGCCAGCGTAGGACAGTCTGGACAAGAGACCCAGTACTTC,CASVGQSGQETQYF,-,TRBJ2-5,once,TRBV2
TGTGCCAGCAGCTCCCGGACAGCGAAAGAGACCCAGTACTTC,CASSSRTAKETQYF,-,TRBJ2-5,-,TRBV5-4
TGTGCCAGCAGTTTGTCTAGGATGGATGAGCAGTTCTTC,CASSLSRMDEQFF,-,TRBJ2-1,-,TRBV27
TGTGCCAGCAGTTTAAGGGGCAGGAACACTGAAGCTTTCTTT,CASSLRGRNTEAFF,-,TRBJ1-1,-,TRBV27
TGTGCCTGGAATAGGGACAGGGAAGCTTTCTTT,CAWNRDREAFF,TRBD1,TRBJ1-1,-,TRBV30
TGTGCCAGCAGTTTCGGCGGGCAGCCCCAGCATTTT,CASSFGGQPQHF,-,TRBJ1-5,-,TRBV12-3/TRBV12-4
TGTGCCAGCAGCTTGTGGAGACGAGCTAACTATGGCTACACCTTC,CASSLWRRANYGYTF,-,TRBJ1-2,-,TRBV13
TGTGCCAGCAGCCAAGTTCTTGCGGGTGGCTCCTACGAGCAGTACTTC,CASSQVLAGGSYEQYF,-,TRBJ2-7,-,TRBV3-1/TRBV3-2
TGTGCCAGCAGCCTGACTAGCGGGAGAGGTACGCAGTATTTT,CASSLTSGRGTQYF,TRBD2,TRBJ2-3,-,TRBV6-2/TRBV6-3
TGTGCCAGTAGTATTGGGGCAGCTACAGATACGCAGTATTTT,CASSIGAATDTQYF,-,TRBJ2-3,-,TRBV19
TGTGCCAGCAGCCCCTCCCGGGACAGATTTTACGAGCAGTACTTC,CASSPSRDRFYEQYF,TRBD1,TRBJ2-7,-,TRBV3-1/TRBV3-2
TGTGCCAGCAGCCGACTTGGGGGGGAAGCTTTCTTT,CASSRLGGEAFF,-,TRBJ1-1,-,TRBV6-5
TGTGCCACCAGTGACCCGGGACAGGCGGTTAATGAGCAGTTCTTC,CATSDPGQAVNEQFF,TRBD1,TRBJ2-1,once,TRBV24-1
TGTGCCAGCTCATTTCAGCGAGGGTCCTACAATGAGCAGTTCTTC,CASSFQRGSYNEQFF,-,TRBJ2-1,-,TRBV18
TGCAGCGCGGACTCCCCCACCGGGGAGCTGTTTTTT,CSADSPTGELFF,-,TRBJ2-2,-,TRBV29-1
TGTGCCACCAGTGACACTGACAGTCTACCGAACACCGGGGAGCTGTTTTTT,CATSDTDSLPNTGELFF,-,TRBJ2-2,-,TRBV24-1